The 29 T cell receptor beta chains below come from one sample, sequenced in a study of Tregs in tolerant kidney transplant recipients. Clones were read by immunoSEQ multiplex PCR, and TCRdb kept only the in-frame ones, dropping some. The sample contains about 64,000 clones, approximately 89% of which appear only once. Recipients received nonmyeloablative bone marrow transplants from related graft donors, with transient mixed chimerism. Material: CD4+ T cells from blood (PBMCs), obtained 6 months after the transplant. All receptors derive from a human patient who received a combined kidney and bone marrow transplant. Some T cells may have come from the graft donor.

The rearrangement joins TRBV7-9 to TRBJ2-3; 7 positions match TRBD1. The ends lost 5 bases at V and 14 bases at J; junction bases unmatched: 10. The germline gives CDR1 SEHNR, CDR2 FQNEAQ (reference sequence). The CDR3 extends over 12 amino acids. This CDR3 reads CASSLGQVLGYF. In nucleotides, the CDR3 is TGTGCCAGCAGCCTTGGACAGGTATTAGGGTATTTT.

In nucleotides, the CDR3 is TGTGCCAGCAGTCCCCCGAGCCTCGCAGATACGCAGTATTTT. It yields the protein CASSPPSLADTQYF. The rearrangement uses TRBV7-9 and TRBJ2-3; D ambiguous. With 6 bases removed from V and 4 bases from J, the gap between germline ends came to 14 bases. The CDR3 is 14 residues long. From germline, CDR1 is SEHNR and CDR2 FQNEAQ (reference sequence).

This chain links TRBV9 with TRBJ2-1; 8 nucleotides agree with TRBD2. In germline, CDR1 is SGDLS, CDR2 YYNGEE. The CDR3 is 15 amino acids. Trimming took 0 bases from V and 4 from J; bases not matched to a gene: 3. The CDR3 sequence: CASSVVAGLYNEQFF. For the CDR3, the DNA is TGTGCCAGCAGCGTAGTAGCGGGGCTTTACAATGAGCAGTTCTTC.

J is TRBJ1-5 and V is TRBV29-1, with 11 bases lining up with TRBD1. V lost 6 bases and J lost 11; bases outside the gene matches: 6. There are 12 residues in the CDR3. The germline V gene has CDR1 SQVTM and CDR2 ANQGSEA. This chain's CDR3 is CSVGQGVESQHF. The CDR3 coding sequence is TGCAGCGTGGGACAGGGGGTAGAGTCCCAGCATTTT.

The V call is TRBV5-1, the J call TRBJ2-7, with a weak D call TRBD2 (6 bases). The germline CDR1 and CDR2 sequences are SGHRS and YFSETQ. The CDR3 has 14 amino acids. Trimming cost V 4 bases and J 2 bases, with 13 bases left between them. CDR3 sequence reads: CASSPEEGPYEQYF. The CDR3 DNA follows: TGCGCCAGCAGCCCCGAGGAGGGTCCCTACGAGCAGTACTTC.

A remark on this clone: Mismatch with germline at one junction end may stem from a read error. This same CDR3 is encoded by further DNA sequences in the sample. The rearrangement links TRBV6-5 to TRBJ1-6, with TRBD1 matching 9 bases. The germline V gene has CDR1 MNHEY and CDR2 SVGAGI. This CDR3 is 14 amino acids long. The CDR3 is CASSYRGRDSPLHF. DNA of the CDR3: TGTGCCAGCTCGTACAGGGGGCGTGATTCCCCCCTCCACTTT.

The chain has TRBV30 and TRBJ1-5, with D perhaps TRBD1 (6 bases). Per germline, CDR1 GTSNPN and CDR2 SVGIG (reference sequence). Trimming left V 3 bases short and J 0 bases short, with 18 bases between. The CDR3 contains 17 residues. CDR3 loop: CAWSPRRGEVSNQPQHF. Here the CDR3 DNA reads TGTGCCTGGAGCCCCCGCAGGGGCGAAGTTAGCAATCAGCCCCAGCATTTT. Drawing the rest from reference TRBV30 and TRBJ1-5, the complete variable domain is SQTIHQWPATLVQPVGSPLSLECTVEGTSNPNLYWYRQAAGRGLQLLFYSVGIGQISSEVPQNLSASRPQDRQFILSSKKLLLSDSGFYLCAWSPRRGEVSNQPQHFGDGTRLSIL.

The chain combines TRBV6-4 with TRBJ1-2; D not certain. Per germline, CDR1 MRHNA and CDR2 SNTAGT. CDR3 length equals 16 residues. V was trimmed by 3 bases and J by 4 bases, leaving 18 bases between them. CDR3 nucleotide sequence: TGTGCCAGCAGTGAAAAAATGGGCCAGCTCTTCTATGGCTACACCTTC. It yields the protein CASSEKMGQLFYGYTF.

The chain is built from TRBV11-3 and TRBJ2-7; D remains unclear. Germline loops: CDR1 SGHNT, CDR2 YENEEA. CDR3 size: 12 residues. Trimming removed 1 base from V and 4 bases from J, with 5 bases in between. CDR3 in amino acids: CASSLGLYEQYF. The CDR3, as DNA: TGTGCCAGCAGCTTAGGACTGTACGAGCAGTACTTC.

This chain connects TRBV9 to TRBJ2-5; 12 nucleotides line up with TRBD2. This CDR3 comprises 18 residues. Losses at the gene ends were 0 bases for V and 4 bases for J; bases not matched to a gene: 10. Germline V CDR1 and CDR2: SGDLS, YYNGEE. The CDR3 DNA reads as TGTGCCAGCAGCGTAGGCGCGCTAGCGGGGGGGCCAGGAGAGACCCAGTACTTC. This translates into CASSVGALAGGPGETQYF. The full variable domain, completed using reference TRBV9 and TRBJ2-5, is DSGVTQTPKHLITATGQRVTLRCSPRSGDLSVYWYQQSLDQGLQFLIQYYNGEERAKGNILERFSAQQFPDLHSELNLSSLELGDSALYFCASSVGALAGGPGETQYFGPGTRLLVL.

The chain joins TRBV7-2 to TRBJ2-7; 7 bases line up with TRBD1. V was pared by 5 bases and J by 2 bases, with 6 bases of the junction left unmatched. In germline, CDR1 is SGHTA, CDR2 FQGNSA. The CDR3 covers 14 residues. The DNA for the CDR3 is TGTGCCAGCAGCCAGGACAGGTACGCCTACGAGCAGTACTTC. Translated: CASSQDRYAYEQYF.

The CDR3 loop reads CASRRPGGSTEAFF. DNA for the CDR3: TGTGCCAGCAGACGTCCGGGGGGGAGCACTGAAGCTTTCTTT. The chain has TRBV7-2 and TRBJ1-1; a possible D gene is TRBD1 (5 bases). The CDR3 is made up of 14 amino acids. V gave up 6 bases and J gave up 4 bases, with 15 bases separating them. Germline values: CDR1 SGHTA, CDR2 FQGNSA. Variable domain in full (rest from reference TRBV7-2 and TRBJ1-1): GAGVSQSPSNKVTEKGKDVELRCDPISGHTALYWYRQSLGQGLEFLIYFQGNSAPDKSGLPSDRFSAERTGGSVSTLTIQRTQQEDSAVYLCASRRPGGSTEAFFGQGTRLTVV.

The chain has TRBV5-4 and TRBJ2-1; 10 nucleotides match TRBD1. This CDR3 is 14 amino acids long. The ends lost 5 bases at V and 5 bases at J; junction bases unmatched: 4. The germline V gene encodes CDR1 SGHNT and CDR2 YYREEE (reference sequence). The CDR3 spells CASRGQGWDNEQFF. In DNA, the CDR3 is TGTGCCAGCAGGGGACAGGGGTGGGACAATGAGCAGTTCTTC.

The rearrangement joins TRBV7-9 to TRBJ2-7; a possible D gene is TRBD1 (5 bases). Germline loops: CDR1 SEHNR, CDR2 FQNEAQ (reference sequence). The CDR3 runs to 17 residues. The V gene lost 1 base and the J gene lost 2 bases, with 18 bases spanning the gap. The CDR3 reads CASSLVKGQVVTYEQYF. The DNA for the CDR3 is TGTGCCAGCAGCTTAGTGAAGGGGCAGGTCGTAACCTACGAGCAGTACTTC.

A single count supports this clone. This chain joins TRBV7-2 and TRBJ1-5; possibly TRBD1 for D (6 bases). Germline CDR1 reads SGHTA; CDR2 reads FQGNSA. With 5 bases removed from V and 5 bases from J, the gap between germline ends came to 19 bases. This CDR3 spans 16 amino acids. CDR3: CASSPQTGTNYQPQHF. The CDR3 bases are TGTGCCAGCAGCCCGCAGACAGGAACCAACTATCAGCCCCAGCATTTT. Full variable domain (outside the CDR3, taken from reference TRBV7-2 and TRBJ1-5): GAGVSQSPSNKVTEKGKDVELRCDPISGHTALYWYRQSLGQGLEFLIYFQGNSAPDKSGLPSDRFSAERTGGSVSTLTIQRTQQEDSAVYLCASSPQTGTNYQPQHFGDGTRLSIL.

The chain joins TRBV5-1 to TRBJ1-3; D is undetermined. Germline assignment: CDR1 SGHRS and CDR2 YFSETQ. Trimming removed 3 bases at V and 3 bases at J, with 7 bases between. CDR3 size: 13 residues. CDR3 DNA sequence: TGCGCCAGCAGCTCCCTAGTTGGAAACACCATATATTTT. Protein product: CASSSLVGNTIYF.

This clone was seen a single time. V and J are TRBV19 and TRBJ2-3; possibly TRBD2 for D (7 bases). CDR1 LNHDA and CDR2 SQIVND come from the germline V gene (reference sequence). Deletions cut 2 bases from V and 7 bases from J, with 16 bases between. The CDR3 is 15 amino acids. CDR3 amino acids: CASSIRRGAINTQYF. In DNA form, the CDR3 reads TGTGCCAGTAGTATACGACGGGGGGCCATCAATACGCAGTATTTT.

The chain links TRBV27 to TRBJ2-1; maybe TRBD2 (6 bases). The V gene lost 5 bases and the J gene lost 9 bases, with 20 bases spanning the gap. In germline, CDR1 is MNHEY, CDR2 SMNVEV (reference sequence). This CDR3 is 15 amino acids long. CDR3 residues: CASSPPPQWGGEQFF. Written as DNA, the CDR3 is TGTGCCAGCAGTCCTCCCCCCCAGTGGGGAGGTGAGCAGTTCTTC.

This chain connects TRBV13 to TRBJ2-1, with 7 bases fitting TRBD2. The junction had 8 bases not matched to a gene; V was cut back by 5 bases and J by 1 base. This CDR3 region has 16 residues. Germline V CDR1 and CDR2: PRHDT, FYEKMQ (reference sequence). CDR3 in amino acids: CASSRGPGLSYNEQFF. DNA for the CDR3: TGTGCCAGCAGCCGTGGTCCGGGACTATCCTACAATGAGCAGTTCTTC.

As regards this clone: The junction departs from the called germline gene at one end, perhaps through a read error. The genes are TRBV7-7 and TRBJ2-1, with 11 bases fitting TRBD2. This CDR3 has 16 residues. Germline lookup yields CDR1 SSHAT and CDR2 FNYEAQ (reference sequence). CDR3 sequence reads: CASSLAGGTSYNEQFF. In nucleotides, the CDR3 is TGTGCCAGCAGCCTAGCGGGAGGAACCTCCTACAATGAGCAGTTCTTC.

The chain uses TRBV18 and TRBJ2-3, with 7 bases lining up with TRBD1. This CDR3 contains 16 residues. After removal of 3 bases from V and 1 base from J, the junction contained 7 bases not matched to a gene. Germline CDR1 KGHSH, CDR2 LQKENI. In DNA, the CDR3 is TGTGCCAGCTCACCCATACACAGGGGCGGCACAGATACGCAGTATTTT. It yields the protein CASSPIHRGGTDTQYF.

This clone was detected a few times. CDR3 region: CASSQPGLADREQYF. CDR3 DNA sequence: TGTGCCAGCAGCCAACCGGGACTAGCGGATCGCGAGCAGTACTTC. The rearrangement links TRBV5-4 to TRBJ2-7; 11 positions match TRBD2. The V and J ends lost 4 bases and 6 bases, in that order; junction bases with no gene match: 9. The germline V gene encodes CDR1 SGHNT and CDR2 YYREEE (reference sequence). The CDR3 runs to 15 residues.

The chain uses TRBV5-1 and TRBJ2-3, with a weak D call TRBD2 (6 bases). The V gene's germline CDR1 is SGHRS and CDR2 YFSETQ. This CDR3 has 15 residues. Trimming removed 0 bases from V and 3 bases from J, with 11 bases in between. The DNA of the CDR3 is TGCGCCAGCAGCTTGGGTGGGGCGGGAACAGATACGCAGTATTTT. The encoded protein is CASSLGGAGTDTQYF. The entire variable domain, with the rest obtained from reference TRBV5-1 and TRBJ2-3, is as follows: KAGVTQTPRYLIKTRGQQVTLSCSPISGHRSVSWYQQTPGQGLQFLFEYFSETQRNKGNFPGRFSGRQFSNSRSEMNVSTLELGDSALYLCASSLGGAGTDTQYFGPGTRLTVL.

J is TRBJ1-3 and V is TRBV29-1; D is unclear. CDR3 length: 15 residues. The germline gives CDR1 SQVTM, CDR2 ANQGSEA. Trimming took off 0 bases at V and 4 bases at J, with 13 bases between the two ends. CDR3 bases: TGCAGCGTTGAAGAAGGCAGCGCCCCAGGAAACACCATATATTTT. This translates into CSVEEGSAPGNTIYF.

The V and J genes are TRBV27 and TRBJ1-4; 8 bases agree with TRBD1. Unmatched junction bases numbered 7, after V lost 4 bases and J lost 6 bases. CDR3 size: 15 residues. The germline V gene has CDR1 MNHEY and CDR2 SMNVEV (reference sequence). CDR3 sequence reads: CASSSTGTGYEKLFF. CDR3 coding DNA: TGTGCCAGCAGTTCCACCGGGACAGGATATGAAAAACTGTTTTTT.

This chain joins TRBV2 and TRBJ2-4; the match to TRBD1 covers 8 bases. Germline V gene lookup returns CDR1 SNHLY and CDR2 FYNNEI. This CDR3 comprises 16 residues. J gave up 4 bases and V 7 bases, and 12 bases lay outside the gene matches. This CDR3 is CASISRTGTLKNIQYF. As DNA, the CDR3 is TGTGCCAGCATATCCAGGACAGGGACCCTTAAAAACATTCAGTACTTC.

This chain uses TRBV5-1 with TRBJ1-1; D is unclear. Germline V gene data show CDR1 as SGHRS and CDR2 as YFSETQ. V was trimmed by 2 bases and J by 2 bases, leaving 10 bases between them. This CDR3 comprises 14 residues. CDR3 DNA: TGCGCCAGCAGCTTTAGCGGGCACAACACTGAAGCTTTCTTT. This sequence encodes CASSFSGHNTEAFF.

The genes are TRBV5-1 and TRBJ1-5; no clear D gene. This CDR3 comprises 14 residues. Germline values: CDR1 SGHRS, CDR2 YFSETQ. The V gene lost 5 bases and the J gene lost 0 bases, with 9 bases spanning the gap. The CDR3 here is CASRPDFSNQPQHF. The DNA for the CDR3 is TGCGCCAGCAGACCGGACTTTAGCAATCAGCCCCAGCATTTT.

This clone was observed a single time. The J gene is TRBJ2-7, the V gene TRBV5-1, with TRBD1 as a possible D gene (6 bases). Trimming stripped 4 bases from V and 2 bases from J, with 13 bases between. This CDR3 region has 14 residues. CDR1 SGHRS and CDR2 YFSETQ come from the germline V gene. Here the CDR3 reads CASSPDTGTYEQYF. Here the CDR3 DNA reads TGCGCCAGCAGCCCCGATACAGGGACCTACGAGCAGTACTTC. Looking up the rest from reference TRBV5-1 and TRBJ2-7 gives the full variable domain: KAGVTQTPRYLIKTRGQQVTLSCSPISGHRSVSWYQQTPGQGLQFLFEYFSETQRNKGNFPGRFSGRQFSNSRSEMNVSTLELGDSALYLCASSPDTGTYEQYFGPGTRLTVT.